This TCR beta chain was captured in a study of T cell clonotyping in hematopoietic cell transplantation. Study overall: Recipients' pretransplant samples followed cytoreduction.

Study conclusions and caveats: At the given depth, recipient repertoires were over 95% de novo clonotypes. Cells were unsorted, so CD4 and CD8 contributions were not separated.

On this clone: Its cognate antigen is unknown.

Repertoires were generated with immunoSEQ multiplex PCR, while TCRdb's copy carries only in-frame clones and drops some. The sample holds 6,500 to 7,000 clones, about 90% seen once. The time point is: recipient sample about 28 days before transplant, after cytoreduction. Recipients were bled about 28 days pretransplant and at posttransplant days 30, 100, 180. The J segment lost 0 bases and the V segment lost 0 bases, leaving 4 bases of the junction unmatched. The germline V gene encodes CDR1 MNHNS and CDR2 SASEGT. The CDR3 contains 17 residues. This sequence was found in a man aged 30 to 45 with acute myeloid leukemia. Some clones in this sample may be carry-over from other donors' samples. The V gene is TRBV6-1, the J gene TRBJ2-3; 9 bases map to TRBD1. This specimen was peripheral blood mononuclear cells, taken before stem cell transplant. Here the CDR3 reads CASSEAGTGISTDTQYF. In DNA form, the CDR3 reads TGTGCCAGCAGTGAAGCGGGGACAGGGATTAGCACAGATACGCAGTATTTT.